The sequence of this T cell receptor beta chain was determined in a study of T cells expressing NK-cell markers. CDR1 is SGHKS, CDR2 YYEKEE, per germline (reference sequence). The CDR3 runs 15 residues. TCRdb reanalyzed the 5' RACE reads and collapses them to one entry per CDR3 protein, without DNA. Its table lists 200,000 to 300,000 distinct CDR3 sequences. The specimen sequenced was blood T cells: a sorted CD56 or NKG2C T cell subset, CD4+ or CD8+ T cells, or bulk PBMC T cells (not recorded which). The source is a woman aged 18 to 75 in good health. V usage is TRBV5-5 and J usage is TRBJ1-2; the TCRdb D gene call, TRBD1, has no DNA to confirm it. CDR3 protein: CASSLLTGYNYGYTF.